This T cell receptor beta chain stems from a study of T cells in Graves' hyperthyroidism and ophthalmopathy. General observations from the study: The model made its ophthalmopathy prediction, and onset followed a median approximately 6 months later.

Germline V gene lookup returns CDR1 MNHNS and CDR2 SASEGT. The CDR3 contains 15 residues. V was trimmed by 5 bases and J by 3 bases, leaving 17 bases between them. The TCR beta CDR3 regions underwent amplification using RNA transcripts as the source. When the TCR CDR3 underwent first-round RT-PCR, the HTBI primer set was used. TCRdb passed the multiplex PCR reads through MiXCR, listing each CDR3 protein once. The sample contains 370,000 or so distinct CDR3 sequences, approximately 13% of which appear only once. About this clonotype: The antigen is unknown.

Material for sequencing was blood. The receptor comes from a man aged 25 to 45 with Graves' hyperthyroidism that later progressed to Graves' ophthalmopathy. V and J are TRBV6-1 and TRBJ2-7; a weak D match, TRBD1 (5 bases). CDR3 DNA sequence: TGTGCCAGCAGTCTGAGCACAGGTAGAGGCTACGAGCAGTACTTC. Amino acids: CASSLSTGRGYEQYF.